These 19 T cell receptor beta chains came from one sample sequenced in a study of CD8+ T cells in alopecia areata. Noted treatment: oral pan-JAK inhibitor, 5-10 mg twice daily. Extracted RNA was reverse transcribed, and the resulting cDNA served as sequencing template. The repertoire was sequenced with immunoSEQ multiplex PCR; TCRdb's copy has only in-frame clones and lacks some. The sample lists approximately 170,000 clones; around 59% were seen once. The sequences come from CD4+ T cells sorted from blood, collected at week 24, from a patient treated with tofacitinib. These receptor sequences come from a human donor with alopecia areata.

This clone was seen a single time. The chain joins TRBV30 to TRBJ1-1, with TRBD1 identical over 7 bases. Germline trimming cut 4 bases from V and 8 bases from J; bases unmatched to any gene: 13. Per the germline V gene, CDR1 is GTSNPN and CDR2 is SVGIG (reference sequence). CDR3 length: 14 residues. Written as DNA, the CDR3 is TGTGCCTGGAACCTACTTACCCGGGACAGAGAAGCTTTCTTT. It encodes CAWNLLTRDREAFF.

In its sample, this clone was seen once. The rearrangement uses TRBV7-8 and TRBJ2-1; D might be TRBD1 (6 bases). The CDR3 is 16 amino acids. Between the trimmed V and J ends, which lost 5 bases and 5 bases, there was a span of 19 bases. Germline V CDR1 and CDR2: SGHVS, FQNEAQ. The CDR3 loop reads CASSNPGDDRHNEQFF. The CDR3 DNA sequence: TGTGCCAGCAGCAACCCAGGGGATGACCGGCACAATGAGCAGTTCTTC.

The chain employs TRBV14 and TRBJ1-1; weak D call: TRBD1 (5 bases). The CDR3 length is 14 residues. CDR1 is SGHDN and CDR2 is FVKESK in the germline V gene. The germline V and J ends were trimmed by 0 bases and 3 bases, with 8 bases remaining between them. In DNA form, the CDR3 reads TGTGCCAGCAGCCAAGAGGCAGGGCACACTGAAGCTTTCTTT. Translation gives CASSQEAGHTEAFF.

The J gene is TRBJ1-2, the V gene TRBV29-1; D is perhaps TRBD1 (5 bases). The CDR3 runs to 15 residues. Looked up from germline, CDR1 is SQVTM and CDR2 is ANQGSEA. V shed 6 bases and J shed 5 bases, with 22 bases lying between them. The CDR3 is CSVVLRGGGVYGYTF. CDR3 coding DNA: TGCAGCGTCGTCTTGAGGGGAGGTGGTGTTTATGGCTACACCTTC.

The CDR3 spells CASGLPPSRTGNTIYF. The CDR3 DNA reads as TGTGCTAGTGGTTTGCCCCCGAGCAGGACTGGAAACACCATATATTTT. The chain couples TRBV12-5 to TRBJ1-3, with unresolved D. In germline, CDR1 is LGHNT, CDR2 FRNRAP. The CDR3 runs 16 residues. V lost 2 bases, J lost 2 bases, and 13 bases lay in between. The whole variable domain, remainder taken from reference TRBV12-5 and TRBJ1-3, is DARVTQTPRHKVTEMGQEVTMRCQPILGHNTVFWYRQTMMQGLELLAYFRNRAPLDDSGMPKDRFSAEMPDATLATLKIQPSEPRDSAVYFCASGLPPSRTGNTIYFGEGSWLTVV.

This chain joins TRBV30 and TRBJ1-2, with D hard to call. CDR3 length: 12 residues. Trimming removed 0 bases at V and 5 bases at J, with 7 bases between. From germline, CDR1 is GTSNPN and CDR2 SVGIG (reference sequence). CDR3 residues: CAWSVTAYGYTF. DNA of the CDR3: TGTGCCTGGAGTGTAACAGCGTATGGCTACACCTTC.

The chain uses TRBV5-1 and TRBJ1-1; D unclear. CDR1 SGHRS and CDR2 YFSETQ come from the germline V gene. Trimming took 5 bases from V and 1 from J, leaving 3 bases between them. The CDR3 totals 11 residues. CDR3 DNA sequence: TGCGCCAGCAGGGCGAACACTGAAGCTTTCTTT. Its protein is CASRANTEAFF.

The chain combines TRBV25-1 with TRBJ2-7; D gene uncertain. CDR3 size: 12 residues. Trimming took 4 bases from V and 2 from J, leaving 6 bases between them. The germline CDR1 and CDR2 sequences are MGHDK and SYGVNS. CDR3 in DNA: TGTGCCAGCAGTGGAGAACCCTACGAGCAGTACTTC. Protein product: CASSGEPYEQYF.

The V gene is TRBV29-1, the J gene TRBJ2-3, with TRBD2 matching over 7 bases. CDR1 and CDR2 (germline): SQVTM, ANQGSEA. CDR3 length: 13 residues. The V segment lost 4 bases and the J segment 3 bases; nucleotides outside the gene matches: 4. This CDR3 is CSVAGTMTDTQYF. As DNA, the CDR3 is TGCAGCGTTGCTGGGACTATGACAGATACGCAGTATTTT.

This clone was recorded a few times. This CDR3 is also generated by other DNA sequences in the sample. This chain joins TRBV6-6 and TRBJ2-7; 10 positions agree with TRBD1. The CDR3 is 15 residues long. V lost 5 bases and J lost 2; bases outside the gene matches: 6. CDR1 and CDR2 (germline): MNHNY, SVGAGI (reference sequence). CDR3 residues: CASSPRQGAAYEQYF. Here the CDR3 DNA reads TGTGCCAGCAGTCCCCGACAGGGGGCTGCCTACGAGCAGTACTTC.

This clone was observed once. V and J are TRBV29-1 and TRBJ2-5; 10 positions agree with TRBD1. This CDR3 region has 14 residues. Germline V gene lookup returns CDR1 SQVTM and CDR2 ANQGSEA. V lost 2 bases, J lost 1 base, and 1 base stayed unmatched. The CDR3 coding sequence is TGCAGCGTTGAATGGACAGGGGGCCAAGAGACCCAGTACTTC. It specifies CSVEWTGGQETQYF.

The chain recombines TRBV6-1 with TRBJ1-1; D call uncertain. Trimming stripped 7 bases from V and 1 base from J, with 10 bases between. Germline CDR1 MNHNS, CDR2 SASEGT. The CDR3 runs to 13 residues. As DNA, the CDR3 is TGTGCCAGCATCCCGGGAAAGAACACTGAAGCTTTCTTT. Its translation is CASIPGKNTEAFF.

The V gene is TRBV30, the J gene TRBJ1-2; no firm D call. CDR3 length: 13 amino acids. Looked up from germline, CDR1 is GTSNPN and CDR2 is SVGIG (reference sequence). The ends were cut back, 0 bases at V and 5 bases at J, with 10 bases in the middle. The CDR3 sequence: CAWSVPGRYGYTF. As DNA, the CDR3 is TGTGCCTGGAGTGTCCCCGGGAGGTATGGCTACACCTTC.

The V gene is TRBV2, the J gene TRBJ1-6, with 9 bases lining up with TRBD1. Unmatched junction bases numbered 6, after V lost 5 bases and J lost 7 bases. The CDR3 is made up of 15 amino acids. CDR1 SNHLY and CDR2 FYNNEI come from the germline V gene. CDR3 sequence (DNA): TGTGCCAGCAGTACGGACAGGGGATACAATTCACCCCTCCACTTT. Amino acids: CASSTDRGYNSPLHF.

Only one count was recorded for this clone. The chain links TRBV27 to TRBJ2-6; D gene unclear. V was clipped by 10 bases and J by 0 bases, with 13 bases between them. Germline CDR1 and CDR2: MNHEY and SMNVEV (reference sequence). The CDR3 is 15 residues long. CDR3 protein: CAKWVVSSGANVLTF. CDR3 bases: TGTGCCAAGTGGGTTGTTAGCTCTGGGGCCAACGTCCTGACTTTC.

This chain links TRBV27 with TRBJ1-2; D possibly corresponds to TRBD1 (5 bases). Germline V CDR1 and CDR2: MNHEY, SMNVEV (reference sequence). The length of the CDR3 is 15 residues. V gave up 2 bases and J gave up 3 bases, with 13 bases separating them. The CDR3 region is CASSLKGEGYYGYTF. CDR3 in DNA: TGTGCCAGCAGTTTAAAAGGGGAGGGCTACTATGGCTACACCTTC.

The rearrangement links TRBV6-5 to TRBJ1-2; no clear D. The CDR3 runs 13 residues. Germline V gene data show CDR1 as MNHEY and CDR2 as SVGAGI. V was clipped by 4 bases and J by 3 bases, with 9 bases between them. As DNA, the CDR3 is TGTGCCAGCAGTTTACCACAGCACTATGGCTACACCTTC. Translation gives CASSLPQHYGYTF.

This clone was counted a few times. The genes are TRBV10-3 and TRBJ1-2; possible D gene TRBD1, 5 bases. Trimming removed 2 bases from V and 14 bases from J, with 15 bases in between. CDR1 ENHRY and CDR2 SYGVKD come from the germline V gene. This CDR3 is 12 amino acids long. The CDR3 here is CAISELGRAFTF. The CDR3 DNA sequence: TGTGCCATCAGTGAGCTGGGCAGGGCCTTTACCTTC.

The rearrangement joins TRBV30 to TRBJ1-2; TRBD1 is a possible D gene (6 bases). This CDR3 is built from 12 residues. The germline gives CDR1 GTSNPN, CDR2 SVGIG (reference sequence). The V end was cut by 4 bases, the J end by 4 bases, with 10 bases between. CDR3 in amino acids: CAWTGDVYGYTF. The CDR3 bases are TGTGCCTGGACAGGGGATGTCTATGGCTACACCTTC. Full variable domain (remainder filled in from reference TRBV30 and TRBJ1-2): SQTIHQWPATLVQPVGSPLSLECTVEGTSNPNLYWYRQAAGRGLQLLFYSVGIGQISSEVPQNLSASRPQDRQFILSSKKLLLSDSGFYLCAWTGDVYGYTFGSGTRLTVV.